The T cell receptor (beta chain) described here comes from a study of blood T cell repertoires in COVID-19. This CDR3 is 15 amino acids long. Germline V gene lookup returns CDR1 LNHDA and CDR2 SQIVND (reference sequence). V lost 1 base and J 1 base, leaving 11 bases between the germline ends. The data were produced by immunoSEQ multiplex PCR, yet TCRdb's version contains in-frame clones alone and is incomplete. This table holds more than 150,000 clones, roughly 80% found once. J is TRBJ2-7 and V is TRBV19, with D possibly being TRBD1 (5 bases). Source material: PBMCs or T cells enriched from blood (not recorded which). The TCR comes from a woman aged 50 to 65 who had recovered from COVID-19. The CDR3 DNA reads TGTGCCAGTAGTATAGCTACGACAGTTTCCTACGAGCAGTACTTC. It translates to CASSIATTVSYEQYF.